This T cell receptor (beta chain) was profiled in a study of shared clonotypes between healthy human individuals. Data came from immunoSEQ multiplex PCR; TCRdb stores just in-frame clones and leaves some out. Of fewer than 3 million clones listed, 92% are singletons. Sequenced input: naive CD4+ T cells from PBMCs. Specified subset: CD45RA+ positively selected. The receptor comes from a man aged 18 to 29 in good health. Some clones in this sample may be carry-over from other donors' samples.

CDR3 loop: CAISGGSSGAQETQYF. CDR3 DNA: TGTGCCATCTCCGGGGGTAGTAGCGGGGCTCAAGAGACCCAGTACTTC. The chain couples TRBV10-3 to TRBJ2-5; 8 bases map to TRBD2. The ends lost 8 bases at V and 2 bases at J; junction bases unmatched: 13. Germline values: CDR1 ENHRY, CDR2 SYGVKD. CDR3 size: 16 residues.